Below are 6 T cell receptor beta chains sequenced from a single sample in a study of blood T cell repertoires in COVID-19. TCRdb keeps only in-frame clones here, not all; method: immunoSEQ multiplex PCR. The sample lists 390,000 or so clones, roughly 87% occurring once. Sequenced: PBMCs or T cells enriched from blood (not recorded which). Receptors originate from a woman aged 50 to 65 who had recovered from COVID-19.

The V call is TRBV5-6, the J call TRBJ1-2; 10 bases map to TRBD1. The CDR3 runs 16 residues. Germline V gives CDR1 SGHDT, CDR2 YYEEEE. J was trimmed by 7 bases and V by 4 bases; bases with no gene match: 13. In DNA form, the CDR3 reads TGTGCCAGCAGCCGGGACAGGGGCTCGCCTAGTTCTGGCTACACCTTC. Its protein product is CASSRDRGSPSSGYTF. Looking up the rest from reference TRBV5-6 and TRBJ1-2 gives the full variable domain: DAGVTQSPTHLIKTRGQQVTLRCSPKSGHDTVSWYQQALGQGPQFIFQYYEEEERQRGNFPDRFSGHQFPNYSSELNVNALLLGDSALYLCASSRDRGSPSSGYTFGSGTRLTVV.

The CDR3 sequence: CASSFPAGVGEQYF. DNA of the CDR3: TGTGCCAGCAGCTTCCCTGCGGGAGTGGGGGAGCAGTACTTC. The gene calls are TRBV5-6 and TRBJ2-7; TRBD2 agrees at 7 bases. V gave up 2 bases and J gave up 7 bases; unmatched junction bases: 9. The germline gives CDR1 SGHDT, CDR2 YYEEEE. The CDR3 is 14 residues long.

The chain links TRBV7-9 to TRBJ1-4; no clear D. This CDR3 has 13 residues. Germline CDR1 and CDR2: SEHNR and FQNEAQ (reference sequence). V gave up 5 bases and J gave up 8 bases, with 12 bases separating them. In nucleotides, the CDR3 is TGTGCCAGCAGCAATCGGGAATTAGAAAAACTGTTTTTT. This codes for CASSNRELEKLFF.

The rearrangement joins TRBV6-5 to TRBJ1-1; TRBD1 matches 7 bases. The V and J ends lost 6 bases and 1 base, in that order; junction bases with no gene match: 2. The CDR3 runs to 13 residues. From germline, CDR1 is MNHEY and CDR2 SVGAGI. CDR3: CASRRDRNTEAFF. CDR3 bases: TGTGCCAGCAGGCGGGACAGGAACACTGAAGCTTTCTTT.

This clone has only a few counts. CDR3 sequence reads: CASSPGFVKHNNSPLHF. DNA of the CDR3: TGTGCCAGCTCACCAGGTTTTGTGAAACACAATAATTCACCCCTCCACTTT. V usage is TRBV18 and J usage is TRBJ1-6; D gene uncertain. This CDR3 contains 17 residues. Per the germline V gene, CDR1 is KGHSH and CDR2 is LQKENI. V lost 2 bases to trimming and J lost 5 bases, with 16 bases between them.

This clone has only one observation. The gene calls are TRBV5-4 and TRBJ2-5; D is undetermined. Germline V gives CDR1 SGHNT, CDR2 YYREEE (reference sequence). Trimming pared 1 base from V and 3 bases from J, leaving 7 bases between. This CDR3 comprises 13 residues. The CDR3 protein is CASSLNTEETQYF. CDR3 coding DNA: TGTGCCAGCAGCTTGAACACCGAAGAGACCCAGTACTTC.